This T cell receptor (beta chain) appears in the sequencing data of a study of T cells in Graves' hyperthyroidism and ophthalmopathy. At the level of the study: At the time of initial diagnosis and before any treatment, peripheral blood was collected. Overall study findings and caveats: Expanded thyroid clonotypes (above 0.001) were mostly also found in blood. In the analysis, a 13 V-J model separated ophthalmopathy from stable hyperthyroidism.

This clonotype has just a few counts. What it binds is unknown. Amplification targeted TCR beta CDR3 regions from RNA transcripts. Primed by the HTBI set, a first-round RT-PCR was run on the TCR CDR3. TCRdb called the multiplex PCR reads again in MiXCR, with one record for every CDR3 protein. This sample yields 530,000 or so distinct CDR3 sequences, of which roughly 24% are seen a single time; roughly 10% belongs to the top ten. Trimming removed 4 bases from V and 0 bases from J, with 15 bases in between. The germline V gene has CDR1 SGDLS and CDR2 YYNGEE. The CDR3 is made up of 16 amino acids. Not enrolled were patients with uncontrolled infection, other autoimmune disease, pregnancy or lactation.

This rearrangement joins TRBV9 to TRBJ2-3, with D possibly matching TRBD1 (6 bases). This TCR derives from a woman younger than 45 with Graves' ophthalmopathy. The material sequenced was blood. In DNA, the CDR3 is TGTGCCAGCAGCCTTAGACAGGACCCTAGCACAGATACGCAGTATTTT. Its translation is CASSLRQDPSTDTQYF.